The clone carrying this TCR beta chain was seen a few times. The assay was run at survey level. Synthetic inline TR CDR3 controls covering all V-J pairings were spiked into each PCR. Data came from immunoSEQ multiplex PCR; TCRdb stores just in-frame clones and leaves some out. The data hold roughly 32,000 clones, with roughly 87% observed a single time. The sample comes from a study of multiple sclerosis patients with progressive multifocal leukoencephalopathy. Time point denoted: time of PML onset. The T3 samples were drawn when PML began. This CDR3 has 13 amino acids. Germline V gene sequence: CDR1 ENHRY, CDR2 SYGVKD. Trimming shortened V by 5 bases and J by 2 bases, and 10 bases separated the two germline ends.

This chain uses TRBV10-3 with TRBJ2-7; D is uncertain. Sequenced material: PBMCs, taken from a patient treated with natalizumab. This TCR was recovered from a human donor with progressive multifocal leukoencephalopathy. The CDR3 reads CAISLQETYEQYF. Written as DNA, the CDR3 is TGTGCCATCAGTCTCCAGGAGACCTACGAGCAGTACTTC.